This entry lists 12 T cell receptor beta chains sequenced from one sample in a study of T cell changes during pregnancy in multiple sclerosis. TCRdb's table, derived via immunoSEQ multiplex PCR, lists solely in-frame clones and lacks some. The sample lists 35,000 to 45,000 clones, roughly 92% seen once, with roughly 1.4% in the top ten. The sample consisted of peripheral blood. Every receptor here comes from a female donor with multiple sclerosis, enrolled in a pregnancy study.

The chain is built from TRBV6-5 and TRBJ2-7; 8 nucleotides agree with TRBD1. Trimming removed 6 bases from V and 7 bases from J; junction bases left unmatched: 8. The length of the CDR3 is 13 residues. Germline V gene lookup returns CDR1 MNHEY and CDR2 SVGAGI. Here the CDR3 reads CASSTTGVREQYF. The CDR3 DNA is TGTGCCAGCAGCACGACAGGGGTGCGGGAGCAGTACTTC.

V usage is TRBV14 and J usage is TRBJ1-2; the D is unclear. The CDR3 is 13 amino acids. Per germline, CDR1 SGHDN and CDR2 FVKESK. V was clipped by 6 bases and J by 2 bases, with 10 bases between them. CDR3 protein: CASRSTANYGYTF. The CDR3 DNA reads TGTGCCAGCAGGTCGACCGCCAACTATGGCTACACCTTC.

The V gene is TRBV6-5, the J gene TRBJ1-5; TRBD1 agrees at 7 bases. The CDR3 runs 13 residues. Trimming took 6 bases from V and 7 from J; bases not matched to a gene: 6. Germline CDR1 reads MNHEY; CDR2 reads SVGAGI. CDR3 loop: CASSPDREQPQHF. The CDR3 nucleotides read TGTGCCAGCAGCCCAGACAGGGAACAGCCCCAGCATTTT.

The gene calls are TRBV5-5 and TRBJ2-5; no firm D call. Trimming removed 4 bases at V and 5 bases at J, with 12 bases between. This CDR3 has 13 residues. The germline gives CDR1 SGHKS, CDR2 YYEKEE (reference sequence). The DNA of the CDR3 is TGTGCCAGCAGCGCGCCAGGACGGGAGACCCAGTACTTC. Translation: CASSAPGRETQYF.

The chain joins TRBV5-4 to TRBJ2-3; 8 bases agree with TRBD2. V shed 0 bases, J shed 2 bases, and the junction held 5 bases outside the gene matches. CDR1 is SGHNT and CDR2 is YYREEE in the germline V gene (reference sequence). The CDR3 is 16 amino acids. The CDR3 region has the DNA TGTGCCAGCAGCTTGGGGGCTAGCGGGTACACAGATACGCAGTATTTT. Amino acid sequence: CASSLGASGYTDTQYF.

This rearrangement joins TRBV7-9 to TRBJ2-7; D gene unclear. Germline V gene lookup returns CDR1 SEHNR and CDR2 FQNEAQ (reference sequence). Trimming stripped 1 base from V and 13 bases from J, with 14 bases between. This CDR3 contains 12 residues. The CDR3 sequence is CASSLDGVRGYF. The CDR3 DNA sequence: TGTGCCAGCAGCTTAGATGGGGTTCGTGGCTACTTC.

Only a few counts were recorded for this clone. This sequence joins TRBV5-4 and TRBJ1-2; TRBD1 aligns across 11 bases. Germline CDR1 SGHNT, CDR2 YYREEE (reference sequence). This CDR3 is built from 18 residues. The J segment lost 3 bases and the V segment lost 4 bases, leaving 14 bases of the junction unmatched. CDR3 DNA: TGTGCCAGCAGCCTCGGGGTTTTTTGGGACAGGGGGGACTATGGCTACACCTTC. It specifies CASSLGVFWDRGDYGYTF.

The V and J genes are TRBV29-1 and TRBJ2-7; 11 positions match TRBD1. Germline V gene lookup returns CDR1 SQVTM and CDR2 ANQGSEA. Trimming removed 7 bases from V and 2 bases from J; junction bases left unmatched: 4. The CDR3 has 13 amino acids. The CDR3 sequence is CSGRGQGAYEQYF. In DNA form, the CDR3 reads TGCAGCGGCCGGGGACAGGGGGCCTACGAGCAGTACTTC.

The J gene is TRBJ2-1, the V gene TRBV18, with a possible D match to TRBD2 (6 bases). The germline V gene has CDR1 KGHSH and CDR2 LQKENI. Trimming stripped 3 bases from V and 9 bases from J, with 15 bases between. The CDR3 extends over 14 amino acids. The CDR3 DNA reads as TGTGCCAGCTCACCCTCGACTAGTTCCCCTGAGCAGTTCTTC. It specifies CASSPSTSSPEQFF.

This chain connects TRBV27 to TRBJ1-5, with 8 bases aligning to TRBD1. Germline V lookup: CDR1 MNHEY, CDR2 SMNVEV (reference sequence). The CDR3 consists of 14 residues. V lost 8 bases to trimming and J lost 7 bases; unmatched junction nucleotides: 10. The CDR3 nucleotides are TGTGCCAGCGCCGCAGGGGGCGCGGGACAGCCCCAGCATTTT. Translating it yields CASAAGGAGQPQHF.

This clone was seen a handful of times. The chain joins TRBV14 to TRBJ1-4, with D maybe TRBD1 (6 bases). The germline gives CDR1 SGHDN, CDR2 FVKESK. The CDR3 contains 13 residues. Trimming pared 4 bases from V and 8 bases from J, leaving 11 bases between. The CDR3 sequence: CASSRTVLEKLFF. The CDR3, as DNA: TGTGCCAGCAGCCGGACAGTTTTGGAAAAACTGTTTTTT.

This rearrangement joins TRBV7-9 to TRBJ2-3; D call uncertain. The CDR3 contains 15 residues. Germline values: CDR1 SEHNR, CDR2 FQNEAQ (reference sequence). The V and J ends lost 6 bases and 0 bases respectively, with 13 bases between them. CDR3 DNA sequence: TGTGCCAGCAGTTCCCGACTCGCTAGCACAGATACGCAGTATTTT. Protein sequence: CASSSRLASTDTQYF.